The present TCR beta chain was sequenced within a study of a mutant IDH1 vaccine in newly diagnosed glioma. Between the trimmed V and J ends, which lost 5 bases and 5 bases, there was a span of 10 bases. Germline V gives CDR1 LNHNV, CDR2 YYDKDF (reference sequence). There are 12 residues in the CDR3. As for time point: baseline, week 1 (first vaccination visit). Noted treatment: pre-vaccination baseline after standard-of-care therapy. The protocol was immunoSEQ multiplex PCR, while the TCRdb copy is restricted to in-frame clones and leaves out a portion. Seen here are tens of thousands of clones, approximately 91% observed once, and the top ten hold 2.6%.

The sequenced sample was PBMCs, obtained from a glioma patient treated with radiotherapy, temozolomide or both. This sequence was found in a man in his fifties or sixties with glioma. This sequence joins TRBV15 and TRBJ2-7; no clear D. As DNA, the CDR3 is TGTGCCACCAGCCAGAGGAAGCACGAGCAGTACTTC. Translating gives CATSQRKHEQYF.